These 29 T cell receptor beta chains were all obtained from the same sample, sequenced in a study of cytomegalovirus exposure and HLA in healthy donors (dated by TCRdb to 2017 to 2019). The method was the immunoSEQ multiplex PCR assay. For the multiplex PCR, a mixture combining 60 forward primers for TCR Vbeta segments and 13 reverse primers for TCR Jbeta segments was used. This immuneACCESS table, as held by TCRdb, lists in-frame sequences with V and J called but not all clones. Of the missing ones, under half trace to an unresolved V gene in checked studies; the others have no known cause. The record for this sample contains approximately 80,000 clones. The ten largest clones take up about 3.8% of the sample. Source material: PBMCs. These receptors all stem from a young man in good health and CMV-seropositive.

The chain carries TRBV18 and TRBJ2-1; a possible D gene is TRBD2 (6 bases). There are 17 residues in the CDR3. The V gene's germline CDR1 is KGHSH and CDR2 LQKENI. V was cut by 3 bases and J by 4 bases, with 19 bases left in between. The CDR3 sequence is CASSPKSGLAGYNEQFF. Here the CDR3 DNA reads TGTGCCAGCTCACCGAAGAGTGGGCTGGCGGGGTACAATGAGCAGTTCTTC.

The V gene is TRBV7-8, the J gene TRBJ1-2; 7 nucleotides line up with TRBD1. The CDR3 extends over 14 amino acids. V was clipped by 5 bases and J by 6 bases; unmatched bases: 9. Germline CDR1 is SGHVS and CDR2 is FQNEAQ. In DNA, the CDR3 is TGTGCCAGCAGCAGCAGACAGGGTTTGGATGGCTACACCTTC. The encoded protein is CASSSRQGLDGYTF.

CDR3 in amino acids: CASSPRDTKQNQKPQHF. CDR3 coding DNA: TGTGCCAGCTCACCACGGGACACCAAACAGAATCAGAAGCCCCAGCATTTT. The chain links TRBV18 to TRBJ1-5, with D maybe TRBD1 (6 bases). V was cut by 1 base and J by 8 bases, with 21 bases left in between. This CDR3 is 17 amino acids long. Germline assignment: CDR1 KGHSH and CDR2 LQKENI.

V gene TRBV9 combines with J gene TRBJ2-7, with D maybe TRBD1 (5 bases). Trimming removed 2 bases from V and 2 bases from J, with 11 bases in between. The V gene's germline CDR1 is SGDLS and CDR2 YYNGEE. The length of the CDR3 is 14 residues. CDR3 DNA: TGTGCCAGCAGCGTGGGGCATCAAACCTACGAGCAGTACTTC. Protein: CASSVGHQTYEQYF.

V is TRBV2 and J is TRBJ2-7; TRBD1 matches 11 bases. This CDR3 is built from 13 residues. After removal of 3 bases from V and 10 bases from J, the junction contained 5 bases not matched to a gene. Germline V gives CDR1 SNHLY, CDR2 FYNNEI. The CDR3 loop reads CASSEDRGRVQYF. In DNA form, the CDR3 reads TGTGCCAGCAGTGAGGACAGGGGGCGGGTACAGTACTTC.

The chain recombines TRBV29-1 with TRBJ1-3, with unresolved D. This CDR3 spans 14 amino acids. Germline CDR1 and CDR2: SQVTM and ANQGSEA. The ends were cut back, 4 bases at V and 0 bases at J, with 10 bases in the middle. The CDR3 loop is CSVGQRGSGNTIYF. The CDR3 bases are TGCAGCGTTGGTCAACGGGGCTCTGGAAACACCATATATTTT.

The rearrangement uses TRBV28 and TRBJ1-1; 9 bases are shared with TRBD1. The germline gives CDR1 MDHEN, CDR2 SYDVKM. With V trimmed by 6 bases and J by 5 bases, 1 base remained unmatched. The CDR3 consists of 12 residues. CDR3 DNA: TGTGCCAGCAGGGACAGGGGAACTGAAGCTTTCTTT. Translated: CASRDRGTEAFF. The full variable domain, its missing parts supplied by reference TRBV28 and TRBJ1-1, is DVKVTQSSRYLVKRTGEKVFLECVQDMDHENMFWYRQDPGLGLRLIYFSYDVKMKEKGDIPEGYSVSREKKERFSLILESASTNQTSMYLCASRDRGTEAFFGQGTRLTVV.

The rearrangement uses TRBV30 and TRBJ1-1; D might be TRBD1 (6 bases). V gave up 1 base and J gave up 6 bases, with 9 bases separating them. CDR3 length equals 12 residues. Germline loops: CDR1 GTSNPN, CDR2 SVGIG (reference sequence). CDR3 DNA sequence: TGTGCCTGGAGTGACAGGGTTGCTGAAGCTTTCTTT. Its protein is CAWSDRVAEAFF.

This chain links TRBV28 with TRBJ1-2; 7 bases fit TRBD1. The ends lost 2 bases at V and 1 base at J; junction bases unmatched: 10. Germline V gives CDR1 MDHEN, CDR2 SYDVKM. This CDR3 contains 17 residues. The CDR3 loop is CASSLTRQGFINYGYTF. As DNA, the CDR3 is TGTGCCAGCAGTTTAACCCGACAGGGATTTATTAACTATGGCTACACCTTC.

The chain combines TRBV28 with TRBJ1-6; D is perhaps TRBD1 (6 bases). This CDR3 is 15 amino acids long. V dropped 7 bases and J dropped 9 bases, with 19 bases sitting between them. Germline CDR1 and CDR2: MDHEN and SYDVKM. As DNA, the CDR3 is TGTGCCAGCACGCTAGGGGGATCACAAGGTTCACCCCTCCACTTT. Translated: CASTLGGSQGSPLHF.

The genes are TRBV2 and TRBJ1-2; 8 bases map to TRBD1. The CDR3 runs to 17 residues. From germline, CDR1 is SNHLY and CDR2 FYNNEI. The V and J ends lost 6 bases and 0 bases, in that order; junction bases with no gene match: 12. The CDR3 region has the DNA TGTGCCAGCAGGGGGGGAACAGGGGGGGATCCTAACTATGGCTACACCTTC. Its translation is CASRGGTGGDPNYGYTF.

The CDR3 DNA sequence: TGTGCCCTCGGGGGGACAGGGGTGGGTATAACTGAGCAGTTCTTC. Translated, it gives CALGGTGVGITEQFF. The chain uses TRBV7-8 and TRBJ2-1; 10 bases are shared with TRBD1. CDR1 and CDR2 (germline): SGHVS, FQNEAQ. The CDR3 length is 15 residues. V was pared by 11 bases and J by 9 bases, with 16 bases of the junction left unmatched.

The chain employs TRBV11-2 and TRBJ2-1, with TRBD1 as a possible D gene (5 bases). CDR3 length equals 15 residues. Trimming shortened V by 4 bases and J by 5 bases, and 15 bases separated the two germline ends. Looked up from germline, CDR1 is SGHAT and CDR2 is FQNNGV. The CDR3 coding sequence is TGTGCCAGCAGCTATGGGCTAGGGGCCAACAATGAGCAGTTCTTC. This encodes CASSYGLGANNEQFF.

The chain couples TRBV15 to TRBJ2-2; TRBD2 is a possible D gene (5 bases). Germline CDR1 and CDR2: LNHNV and YYDKDF (reference sequence). V lost 0 bases and J 6 bases, leaving 8 bases between the germline ends. The CDR3 is made up of 14 amino acids. As DNA, the CDR3 is TGTGCCACCAGCAGAGATCGGGGATCCGGGGAGCTGTTTTTT. It translates to CATSRDRGSGELFF.

For this clone: An end of the junction does not agree with germline; a read error may underlie this. Other DNA sequences from this sample encode an identical CDR3 as well. The chain employs TRBV6-5 and TRBJ2-1; possible D gene TRBD2, 6 bases. The CDR3 length is 12 residues. The germline gives CDR1 MNHEY, CDR2 SVGAGI. In nucleotides, the CDR3 is TGCGCCAGCAGTTACCGGGAGAATGAGCAGTTCTTC. Protein product: CASSYRENEQFF.

This chain joins TRBV5-4 and TRBJ1-3; 12 bases align to TRBD1. The CDR3 has 20 residues. V lost 4 bases, J lost 1 base, and 15 bases stayed unmatched. In germline, CDR1 is SGHNT, CDR2 YYREEE (reference sequence). CDR3 sequence: CASSGSKPGQGALSGNTIYF. CDR3 DNA: TGTGCCAGCAGCGGAAGTAAACCGGGACAGGGGGCGCTATCTGGAAACACCATATATTTT.

This sequence joins TRBV5-1 and TRBJ2-3, with 12 bases matching TRBD2. The CDR3 sequence is 16 residues long. Germline lookup yields CDR1 SGHRS and CDR2 YFSETQ. The ends lost 5 bases at V and 4 bases at J; junction bases unmatched: 8. The CDR3 region is CASSAGLAGIADTQYF. CDR3 DNA: TGCGCCAGCAGTGCCGGACTAGCGGGAATCGCAGATACGCAGTATTTT.

DNA of the CDR3: TGTGCCAGCAGCCAGGGACTAGCGGGTTCCTACGAGCAGTACTTC. Encoded protein: CASSQGLAGSYEQYF. The chain joins TRBV6-6 to TRBJ2-7, with 12 bases fitting TRBD2. Germline CDR1 MNHNY, CDR2 SVGAGI (reference sequence). The CDR3 length is 15 residues. V lost 6 bases and J lost 1; bases outside the gene matches: 4.

The chain employs TRBV19 and TRBJ2-1, with 7 bases aligning to TRBD1. The CDR3 contains 14 residues. V gave up 1 base and J gave up 3 bases; unmatched junction bases: 0. From germline, CDR1 is LNHDA and CDR2 SQIVND (reference sequence). The CDR3 spells CASSIGDSYNEQFF. As DNA, the CDR3 is TGTGCCAGTAGTATAGGGGACAGCTACAATGAGCAGTTCTTC.

The J gene is TRBJ2-7, the V gene TRBV2; D is perhaps TRBD2 (7 bases). The CDR3 extends over 16 amino acids. CDR1 SNHLY and CDR2 FYNNEI come from the germline V gene. Trimming removed 6 bases at V and 6 bases at J, with 24 bases between. The CDR3 sequence is CASRPGQTAGAFEQYF. The CDR3 DNA sequence: TGTGCCAGCAGACCCGGACAGACTGCGGGGGCCTTCGAGCAGTACTTC. The variable domain in full, completed from reference TRBV2 and TRBJ2-7, reads EPEVTQTPSHQVTQMGQEVILRCVPISNHLYFYWYRQILGQKVEFLVSFYNNEISEKSEIFDDQFSVERPDGSNFTLKIRSTKLEDSAMYFCASRPGQTAGAFEQYFGPGTRLTVT.

This rearrangement joins TRBV5-1 to TRBJ2-5, with TRBD1 matching 7 bases. The CDR3 has 14 amino acids. CDR1 SGHRS and CDR2 YFSETQ come from the germline V gene. The V gene end was trimmed by 0 bases and the J gene end by 1 base; junction bases not matched to a gene: 0. The CDR3 here is CASSLGQGQETQYF. CDR3 sequence (DNA): TGCGCCAGCAGCTTGGGACAGGGCCAAGAGACCCAGTACTTC.

This chain uses TRBV10-2 with TRBJ1-6, with 7 bases lining up with TRBD1. The V gene end was trimmed by 4 bases and the J gene end by 5 bases; junction bases not matched to a gene: 2. CDR1 and CDR2 from the germline V gene are WSHSY and SAAADI. The CDR3 contains 14 residues. As DNA, the CDR3 is TGCGCCAGCAGTGGCAGGGGGAATAATTCACCCCTCCACTTT. This codes for CASSGRGNNSPLHF.

The rearrangement uses TRBV25-1 and TRBJ2-5; a weak D match, TRBD1 (5 bases). The CDR3 consists of 13 residues. Germline assignment: CDR1 MGHDK and CDR2 SYGVNS. Between the trimmed V and J ends, which lost 6 bases and 5 bases, there was a span of 13 bases. The CDR3 loop is CASRTQGSETQYF. The CDR3 DNA sequence: TGTGCCAGCAGGACTCAGGGAAGTGAGACCCAGTACTTC.

The chain carries TRBV19 and TRBJ1-1; D is undetermined. Trimming removed 0 bases at V and 1 base at J, with 12 bases between. Looked up from germline, CDR1 is LNHDA and CDR2 is SQIVND (reference sequence). The CDR3 contains 16 residues. CDR3 sequence reads: CASSIDHLRRNTEAFF. The CDR3, as DNA: TGTGCCAGTAGTATAGACCACCTGAGAAGGAACACTGAAGCTTTCTTT.

The chain uses TRBV5-1 and TRBJ2-7, with D unresolved. V was cut by 1 base and J by 3 bases, with 5 bases left in between. This CDR3 contains 12 residues. Germline CDR1 and CDR2: SGHRS and YFSETQ. CDR3 sequence (DNA): TGCGCCAGCAGCTTGAACGGCTACGAGCAGTACTTC. Encoded protein: CASSLNGYEQYF.

The chain employs TRBV29-1 and TRBJ2-1; possible D gene TRBD2, 6 bases. The V end lost 4 bases, the J end lost 2 bases, and 6 bases lay between the germline ends. CDR3 length equals 12 residues. Germline V lookup: CDR1 SQVTM, CDR2 ANQGSEA. The CDR3 loop reads CSVGGAYNEQFF. In DNA form, the CDR3 reads TGCAGCGTTGGGGGGGCCTACAATGAGCAGTTCTTC.

The chain carries TRBV2 and TRBJ1-1; D possibly corresponds to TRBD1 (6 bases). There are 14 residues in the CDR3. Germline CDR1 reads SNHLY; CDR2 reads FYNNEI. Trimming cost V 5 bases and J 1 base, with 11 bases left between them. For the CDR3, the DNA is TGTGCCAGCAGTACGGACAGAACGAACACTGAAGCTTTCTTT. It yields the protein CASSTDRTNTEAFF. The variable domain in full, completed from reference TRBV2 and TRBJ1-1, reads EPEVTQTPSHQVTQMGQEVILRCVPISNHLYFYWYRQILGQKVEFLVSFYNNEISEKSEIFDDQFSVERPDGSNFTLKIRSTKLEDSAMYFCASSTDRTNTEAFFGQGTRLTVV.

V gene TRBV6-1 combines with J gene TRBJ1-5; weak D call: TRBD1 (5 bases). The CDR3 is 13 amino acids. In germline, CDR1 is MNHNS, CDR2 SASEGT. V lost 8 bases to trimming and J lost 8 bases, with 16 bases between them. As DNA, the CDR3 is TGTGCCAGCGGACGGTCAGGGCATGAGCCCCAGCATTTT. Encoded protein: CASGRSGHEPQHF.

The genes are TRBV4-1 and TRBJ2-3, with 11 bases lining up with TRBD2. The CDR3 covers 16 residues. Losses at the gene ends were 5 bases for V and 6 bases for J; bases not matched to a gene: 10. CDR1 and CDR2 (germline): MGHRA, YSYEKL. The DNA of the CDR3 is TGCGCCAGCAGCTATAATAGCGGGGGGGCCTCGGATACGCAGTATTTT. As protein: CASSYNSGGASDTQYF.